The T cell receptor (beta chain) described here comes from a study of cytomegalovirus exposure and HLA in healthy donors. Study outcomes and limitations: Within the approximately 110 validation repertoires, first-cohort TCR clusters tended to co-occur, according to a later analysis. Confirmation was obtained in vitro that a few CMV-associated chains are specific for CMV antigens.

Data came from immunoSEQ multiplex PCR; TCRdb stores just in-frame clones and leaves some out. The sample has around 50,000 clones; 94% are singletons. The CDR3 runs 16 residues. The germline CDR1 and CDR2 sequences are LGHNA and YNFKEQ. V shed 0 bases, J shed 6 bases, and the junction held 2 bases outside the gene matches. Turning to this clone: As yet, its antigen is unknown.

This chain links TRBV4-2 with TRBJ2-1, with 13 bases fitting TRBD2. Sequenced sample: PBMCs. The sequence came from a woman aged 18-29 years in good health and CMV-seropositive. CDR3: CASSQDWTSGSNEQFF. For the CDR3, the DNA is TGTGCCAGCAGCCAAGATTGGACTAGCGGGAGCAATGAGCAGTTCTTC.